Presented here are 13 T cell receptor beta chains from one specimen sequenced in a study of T-cell memory formation after mild COVID-19. TCRdb reprocessed the 5' RACE reads with MiXCR, giving one entry per CDR3 protein. This sample has some 48,000 distinct CDR3 sequences, with 25% to 30% found just once. The material sequenced was PBMCs or a T cell subset sorted from them (not recorded which). All receptors derive from a man younger than 35 who had mild COVID-19 (a few samples of this study predate the infection). Cell type and time point are not known.

This rearrangement joins TRBV9 to TRBJ2-1; 8 bases fit TRBD2. V lost 0 bases to trimming and J lost 7 bases; unmatched junction nucleotides: 9. This CDR3 is 16 amino acids long. Looked up from germline, CDR1 is SGDLS and CDR2 is YYNGEE. CDR3 in amino acids: CASSVGGAGVVNEQFF. In DNA form, the CDR3 reads TGTGCCAGCAGCGTAGGAGGAGCGGGGGTGGTGAATGAGCAGTTCTTC.

This clonotype showed up many times. The chain uses TRBV6-5 and TRBJ2-7; no reliable D call. The CDR3 runs 13 residues. Germline loops: CDR1 MNHEY, CDR2 SVGAGI. V lost 4 bases, J lost 0 bases, and 7 bases lay in between. The CDR3 bases are TGTGCCAGCAGTTTCCGGACCTCCTACGAGCAGTACTTC. Its protein product is CASSFRTSYEQYF.

This chain joins TRBV30 and TRBJ2-7, with a tentative D call TRBD1 (6 bases). Per the germline V gene, CDR1 is GTSNPN and CDR2 is SVGIG (reference sequence). The CDR3 spans 13 residues. The V end was cut by 4 bases, the J end by 7 bases, with 17 bases between. The CDR3: CAWNWGRLGEQYF. The CDR3 DNA reads as TGTGCCTGGAACTGGGGGCGCTTGGGGGAGCAGTACTTC.

This clonotype was counted between two and nine times. This chain uses TRBV27 with TRBJ2-7; D gene ambiguous. V dropped 11 bases and J dropped 2 bases, with 13 bases sitting between them. This CDR3 region has 12 residues. Germline CDR1 reads MNHEY; CDR2 reads SMNVEV (reference sequence). The CDR3 DNA reads as TGTGCCGGTGATCGAAGCCCCTACGAGCAGTACGTC. It encodes CAGDRSPYEQYV.

The J gene is TRBJ2-5, the V gene TRBV12-3 or TRBV12-4, with a possible D match to TRBD1 (5 bases). This CDR3 has 13 residues. Trimming removed 6 bases at V and 4 bases at J, with 12 bases between. The CDR3 here is CASSILGRETQYF. CDR3 in DNA: TGTGCCAGCAGCATATTGGGGCGAGAGACCCAGTACTTC.

This chain uses TRBV6-5 with TRBJ1-6; D is ambiguous. CDR3 size: 14 residues. The V gene lost 5 bases and the J gene lost 8 bases, with 13 bases spanning the gap. Per germline, CDR1 MNHEY and CDR2 SVGAGI. The CDR3 spells CASSPEGRDSPLHF. Written as DNA, the CDR3 is TGTGCCAGCAGTCCTGAAGGAAGGGATTCACCCCTCCACTTT.

This clonotype was picked up a small number of times. The chain combines TRBV7-2 with TRBJ2-5; D not certain. This CDR3 has 16 residues. Germline V gene data show CDR1 as SGHTA and CDR2 as FQGNSA. Trimming removed 5 bases from V and 1 base from J, with 17 bases in between. CDR3 sequence: CASSLSLDGTQETQYF. CDR3 sequence (DNA): TGTGCCAGCAGCCTATCACTGGACGGTACCCAAGAGACCCAGTACTTC.

The gene calls are TRBV4-3 and TRBJ2-7, with 7 positions matching TRBD1. V gave up 1 base and J gave up 5 bases; unmatched junction bases: 8. The CDR3 runs to 15 residues. From germline, CDR1 is LGHNA and CDR2 YSLEER. CDR3 sequence reads: CASSQVGQDPHEQYF. In DNA, the CDR3 is TGCGCCAGCAGCCAAGTAGGACAGGACCCCCACGAGCAGTACTTC.

This clonotype was seen a handful of times. This chain connects TRBV4-3 to TRBJ2-1; D is possibly TRBD2 (6 bases). The CDR3 has 16 amino acids. V was shortened by 3 bases and J by 6 bases, with 18 bases between the two germline ends. Per germline, CDR1 LGHNA and CDR2 YSLEER. CDR3 amino acids: CASSHPGEESPNEQFF. The CDR3 bases are TGCGCCAGCAGCCACCCGGGGGAGGAATCACCCAATGAGCAGTTCTTC.

This clonotype turned up a few times. J is TRBJ2-7 and V is TRBV10-2, with D maybe TRBD2 (5 bases). Germline V gene sequence: CDR1 WSHSY, CDR2 SAAADI. CDR3 length equals 13 residues. V was cut by 3 bases and J by 3 bases, with 9 bases left in between. This chain's CDR3 is CASSESRGYEQYF. The CDR3 DNA is TGCGCCAGCAGTGAATCCCGGGGCTACGAGCAGTACTTC.

The chain uses TRBV12-3 or TRBV12-4 and TRBJ2-3, with TRBD2 matching over 7 bases. The trim removed 8 bases at V and 1 base at J, leaving 9 bases unmatched. The CDR3 spans 15 residues. The DNA for the CDR3 is TGTGCCAGCTCCTTGGGGGGGGGACGCACAGATACGCAGTATTTT. Its protein product is CASSLGGGRTDTQYF.

This clonotype was detected ten times or more. The rearrangement links TRBV6-5 to TRBJ1-1, with 7 bases fitting TRBD1. Germline V lookup: CDR1 MNHEY, CDR2 SVGAGI. J gave up 7 bases and V 5 bases, and 10 bases lay outside the gene matches. CDR3 length: 14 residues. CDR3 nucleotides: TGTGCCAGCAGTGAACTTACAGGGGAGGTTGAAGCTTTCTTT. This gives the protein CASSELTGEVEAFF.

In its sample, this clonotype was seen a few times. V and J are TRBV7-2 and TRBJ2-2; D possibly corresponds to TRBD1 (5 bases). Germline CDR1 and CDR2: SGHTA and FQGNSA. Trimming left V 5 bases short and J 3 bases short, with 13 bases between. The CDR3 has 15 amino acids. The CDR3 coding sequence is TGTGCCAGCAGCGACCGCCAGACAGACACCGGGGAGCTGTTTTTT. Protein sequence: CASSDRQTDTGELFF.